This T cell receptor (beta chain) is drawn from a study of blood T cell repertoires in COVID-19. About the study: The origin of the acute and convalescent COVID-19 samples was the United States, Italy and Spain. The analysed material was cDNA or gDNA that came from T cells, B-cell-depleted T cells, or PBMCs.

Germline loops: CDR1 MNHEY, CDR2 SVGAGI. Trimming removed 0 bases from V and 2 bases from J, with 8 bases in between. The length of the CDR3 is 14 residues. In the authors' methods: Amplification of reference gene primers provided the estimated nucleated cell counts. Method: immunoSEQ multiplex PCR; TCRdb's copy keeps in-frame clones and lacks some. That table furnishes V, J and clone size, whereas the DNA furnished D and trimming. The sample lists a few hundred thousand clones, 75% to 90% occurring once. This chain uses TRBV6-5 with TRBJ2-7; D remains unclear. The sample was peripheral blood. The origin of this receptor is a young man with active or convalescent COVID-19. The CDR3 protein is CASSYSLIAYEQYF. The CDR3 DNA reads as TGTGCCAGCAGTTACTCCCTCATAGCCTACGAGCAGTACTTC.